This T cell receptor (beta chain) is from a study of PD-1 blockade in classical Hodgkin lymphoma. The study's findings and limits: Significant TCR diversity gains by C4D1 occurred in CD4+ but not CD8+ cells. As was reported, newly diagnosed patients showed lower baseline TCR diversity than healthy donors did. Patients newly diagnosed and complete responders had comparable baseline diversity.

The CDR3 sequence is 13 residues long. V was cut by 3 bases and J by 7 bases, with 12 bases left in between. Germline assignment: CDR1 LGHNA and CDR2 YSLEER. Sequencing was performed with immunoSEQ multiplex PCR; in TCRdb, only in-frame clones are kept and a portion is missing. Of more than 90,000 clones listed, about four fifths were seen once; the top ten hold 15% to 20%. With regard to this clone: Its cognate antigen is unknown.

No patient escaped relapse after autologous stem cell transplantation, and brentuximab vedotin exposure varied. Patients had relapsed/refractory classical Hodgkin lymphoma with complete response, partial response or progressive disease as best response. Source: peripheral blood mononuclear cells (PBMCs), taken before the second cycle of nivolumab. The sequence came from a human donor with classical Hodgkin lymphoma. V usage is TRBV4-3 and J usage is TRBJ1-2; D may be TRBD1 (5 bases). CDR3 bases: TGCGCCAGCAGCCACGGGACGGGGTCTGGCTACACCTTC. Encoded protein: CASSHGTGSGYTF.